These 26 T cell receptor beta chains originate from one sample sequenced in a study of blood T cell repertoires in COVID-19. Using immunoSEQ multiplex PCR, the repertoire was profiled, and TCRdb retains in-frame clones only, with some absent. Seen here are 95,000 to 110,000 clones, 87% observed once, and the top ten hold more than 5%. The sequenced material came from peripheral blood. The receptors shown here come from a human donor in a cohort sampled during active COVID-19.

The V call is TRBV28, the J call TRBJ2-7; 7 nucleotides match TRBD1. The CDR3 loop spans 14 amino acids. V was pared by 6 bases and J by 4 bases, with 9 bases of the junction left unmatched. The germline gives CDR1 MDHEN, CDR2 SYDVKM. The CDR3 spells CASRTPGQQYEQYF. Here the CDR3 DNA reads TGTGCCAGCAGGACACCGGGACAGCAATACGAGCAGTACTTC.

The V gene is TRBV2, the J gene TRBJ1-6; no clear D. Per germline, CDR1 SNHLY and CDR2 FYNNEI. V lost 7 bases, J lost 7 bases, and 11 bases lay in between. CDR3 size: 13 residues. Here the CDR3 DNA reads TGTGCCAGCACTTTAAGAGGGAATTCACCCCTCCACTTT. Its protein is CASTLRGNSPLHF.

The chain recombines TRBV19 with TRBJ2-7; 7 nucleotides agree with TRBD1. CDR3 size: 16 residues. Per the germline V gene, CDR1 is LNHDA and CDR2 is SQIVND (reference sequence). J gave up 2 bases and V 4 bases, and 11 bases lay outside the gene matches. CDR3 sequence reads: CASSTPWTGKAYEQYF. The DNA for the CDR3 is TGTGCCAGTAGTACGCCTTGGACAGGAAAGGCCTACGAGCAGTACTTC.

The chain joins TRBV29-1 to TRBJ2-7, with a weak D call TRBD2 (5 bases). CDR1 and CDR2 from the germline V gene are SQVTM and ANQGSEA. This CDR3 region has 14 residues. Trimming left V 0 bases short and J 6 bases short, with 15 bases between. The CDR3 bases are TGCAGCGTTGAAGAAACAGCTAGCTCGGGCGAGCAGTACTTC. Protein product: CSVEETASSGEQYF.

V and J are TRBV2 and TRBJ1-5, with TRBD1 identical over 7 bases. Germline CDR1 SNHLY, CDR2 FYNNEI. The V and J ends lost 5 bases and 2 bases, in that order; junction bases with no gene match: 6. The CDR3 sequence is 15 residues long. The DNA of the CDR3 is TGTGCCAGCAGTCTAACCGGACAGGGCAATCAGCCCCAGCATTTT. Its translation is CASSLTGQGNQPQHF. The variable domain in full, with the rest retrieved from reference TRBV2 and TRBJ1-5, is EPEVTQTPSHQVTQMGQEVILRCVPISNHLYFYWYRQILGQKVEFLVSFYNNEISEKSEIFDDQFSVERPDGSNFTLKIRSTKLEDSAMYFCASSLTGQGNQPQHFGDGTRLSIL.

This clone appeared a single time. The chain carries TRBV5-4 and TRBJ2-7; the match to TRBD2 covers 7 bases. V shed 0 bases and J 4 bases; nucleotides not matched to a gene: 7. Germline CDR1 reads SGHNT; CDR2 reads YYREEE (reference sequence). The CDR3 loop spans 15 amino acids. The chain's CDR3 is CASSLGLAEPYEQYF. CDR3 sequence (DNA): TGTGCCAGCAGCTTGGGGCTAGCGGAACCTTACGAGCAGTACTTC.

This clone has just one count. The J gene is TRBJ2-3, the V gene TRBV5-4; TRBD2 agrees at 10 bases. The CDR3 contains 14 residues. V lost 4 bases and J lost 4; bases outside the gene matches: 3. Germline V gene sequence: CDR1 SGHNT, CDR2 YYREEE (reference sequence). This CDR3 reads CASSLLAGSDTQYF. The CDR3 coding sequence is TGTGCCAGCAGCCTACTAGCGGGGTCAGATACGCAGTATTTT.

This chain links TRBV5-8 with TRBJ1-2, with D maybe TRBD1 (5 bases). Germline loops: CDR1 SGHTS, CDR2 YDEGEE. The length of the CDR3 is 14 residues. Between the trimmed V and J ends, which lost 1 base and 4 bases, there was a span of 11 bases. This chain's CDR3 is CASSLRDSSYGYTF. Written as DNA, the CDR3 is TGTGCCAGCAGCTTGCGAGACAGCAGCTATGGCTACACCTTC. The variable domain in full, with the rest retrieved from reference TRBV5-8 and TRBJ1-2, is EAGVTQSPTHLIKTRGQQATLRCSPISGHTSVYWYQQALGLGLQFLLWYDEGEERNRGNFPPRFSGRQFPNYSSELNVNALELEDSALYLCASSLRDSSYGYTFGSGTRLTVV.

The chain has TRBV4-1 and TRBJ2-3; TRBD1 agrees at 7 bases. Germline lookup yields CDR1 MGHRA and CDR2 YSYEKL. With V trimmed by 3 bases and J by 6 bases, 6 bases remained unmatched. The CDR3 sequence is 14 residues long. CDR3 coding DNA: TGCGCCAGCAGCCAGAATCTACAGGGGGATACGCAGTATTTT. It is translated as CASSQNLQGDTQYF.

This chain joins TRBV15 and TRBJ2-7; no reliable D call. The CDR3 consists of 14 residues. V dropped 0 bases and J dropped 1 base, with 7 bases sitting between them. Looked up from germline, CDR1 is LNHNV and CDR2 is YYDKDF (reference sequence). Written as DNA, the CDR3 is TGTGCCACCAGCAGAGATATTCAGTCCTACGAGCAGTACTTC. This encodes CATSRDIQSYEQYF.

This chain connects TRBV9 to TRBJ2-1; TRBD1 aligns across 8 bases. The CDR3 length is 15 residues. V lost 4 bases to trimming and J lost 3 bases; unmatched junction nucleotides: 6. CDR1 and CDR2 from the germline V gene are SGDLS and YYNGEE. CDR3 region: CASSPSGTGYNEQFF. CDR3 DNA: TGTGCCAGCAGCCCATCCGGGACAGGCTACAATGAGCAGTTCTTC.

This chain's CDR3 is CASSSIESLELNTEAFF. CDR3 nucleotide sequence: TGTGCCAGCAGCTCAATAGAGAGCCTTGAGCTGAACACTGAAGCTTTCTTT. The V call is TRBV7-9, the J call TRBJ1-1, with D unresolved. From germline, CDR1 is SEHNR and CDR2 FQNEAQ (reference sequence). There are 17 residues in the CDR3. The ends were cut back, 4 bases at V and 0 bases at J, with 18 bases in the middle.

The chain has TRBV6-6 and TRBJ2-1; the D is unclear. Germline V gene sequence: CDR1 MNHNY, CDR2 SVGAGI (reference sequence). This CDR3 spans 11 amino acids. V lost 6 bases, J lost 7 bases, and 7 bases lay in between. CDR3 sequence: CASSLQNEQFF. Here the CDR3 DNA reads TGTGCCAGCAGCCTCCAGAATGAGCAGTTCTTC.

The chain couples TRBV28 to TRBJ2-7, with 12 bases that match TRBD2. The junction had 8 bases not matched to a gene; V was cut back by 6 bases and J by 2 bases. Germline lookup yields CDR1 MDHEN and CDR2 SYDVKM. The length of the CDR3 is 16 residues. CDR3 DNA sequence: TGTGCCAGCAGACAAACCGCTAGCGGGGGGGCCTACGAGCAGTACTTC. It specifies CASRQTASGGAYEQYF.

The J gene is TRBJ2-3, the V gene TRBV29-1; TRBD1 matches 7 bases. J was trimmed by 3 bases and V by 5 bases; bases with no gene match: 8. The CDR3 is 14 residues long. Germline loops: CDR1 SQVTM, CDR2 ANQGSEA. CDR3 region: CSVLDRVVTDTQYF. The DNA of the CDR3 is TGCAGCGTTCTCGACAGGGTGGTGACAGATACGCAGTATTTT.

This chain connects TRBV5-1 to TRBJ2-1; perhaps TRBD2 as D (5 bases). Trimming pared 5 bases from V and 8 bases from J, leaving 11 bases between. Germline CDR1 reads SGHRS; CDR2 reads YFSETQ. The CDR3 length is 12 residues. The CDR3 sequence: CASRPSSDEQFF. The CDR3 nucleotides read TGCGCCAGCAGACCTAGCAGCGATGAGCAGTTCTTC.

The rearrangement uses TRBV19 and TRBJ2-1; 8 positions agree with TRBD2. The CDR3 loop spans 17 amino acids. Germline values: CDR1 LNHDA, CDR2 SQIVND (reference sequence). The junction had 8 bases not matched to a gene; V was cut back by 0 bases and J by 4 bases. The CDR3 DNA reads as TGTGCCAGTAGTATAGATCTGGCTAGCGGGCGTTACAATGAGCAGTTCTTC. It yields the protein CASSIDLASGRYNEQFF.

The chain recombines TRBV6-5 with TRBJ1-1; 7 bases fit TRBD1. This CDR3 is 13 amino acids long. Trimming cost V 6 bases and J 3 bases; bases outside gene matches: 4. Germline V gene sequence: CDR1 MNHEY, CDR2 SVGAGI. The CDR3 DNA reads as TGTGCCAGCAGGGGACAGTGGGACACTGAAGCTTTCTTT. Protein sequence: CASRGQWDTEAFF.

The CDR3 region is CASSQGGQSTEPQETQYF. The CDR3 region has the DNA TGTGCCAGCAGCCAAGGGGGACAATCCACGGAACCGCAAGAGACCCAGTACTTC. This chain connects TRBV3-1 (or the pseudogene TRBV3-2) to TRBJ2-5; tentative D call: TRBD1 (6 bases). Per the germline V gene, CDR1 is LGHDT and CDR2 is YNNKEL (reference sequence). This CDR3 is built from 18 residues. The V end lost 1 base, the J end lost 2 bases, and 20 bases lay between the germline ends.

This chain uses TRBV24-1 with TRBJ1-2, with a possible D match to TRBD1 (6 bases). Trimming took 9 bases from V and 5 from J, leaving 15 bases between them. The CDR3 is made up of 13 amino acids. Germline-derived CDR1 and CDR2 are KGHDR and SFDVKD. The CDR3 DNA follows: TGTGCCACCTCTACCGGGACATCTTATGGCTACACCTTC. This codes for CATSTGTSYGYTF.

This chain joins TRBV3-1 (or the pseudogene TRBV3-2) and TRBJ2-7, with D unresolved. Looked up from germline, CDR1 is LGHDT and CDR2 is YNNKEL (reference sequence). V was trimmed by 1 base and J by 2 bases, leaving 3 bases between them. The CDR3 totals 12 residues. The CDR3 protein is CASSQVTYEQYF. The DNA of the CDR3 is TGTGCCAGCAGCCAAGTCACCTACGAGCAGTACTTC.

The V call is TRBV7-3, the J call TRBJ2-3; 9 nucleotides align to TRBD2. This CDR3 has 15 amino acids. The germline V gene has CDR1 SGHTA and CDR2 FQGTGA. The junction had 2 bases not matched to a gene; V was cut back by 4 bases and J by 0 bases. The CDR3 protein is CASSSAGGSTDTQYF. CDR3 sequence (DNA): TGTGCCAGCAGCTCAGCGGGGGGTAGCACAGATACGCAGTATTTT.

CDR3 loop: CASSIGRGQGFGNEQFF. The CDR3 nucleotides are TGTGCCAGTAGTATTGGTAGGGGGCAGGGGTTTGGAAATGAGCAGTTCTTC. The chain is built from TRBV19 and TRBJ2-1; 7 bases align to TRBD1. The CDR3 sequence is 17 residues long. J gave up 7 bases and V 3 bases, and 15 bases lay outside the gene matches. Germline CDR1 is LNHDA and CDR2 is SQIVND (reference sequence).

The rearrangement uses TRBV28 and TRBJ1-1, with 11 nucleotides matching TRBD1. The germline gives CDR1 MDHEN, CDR2 SYDVKM. CDR3 length: 16 amino acids. The V and J ends lost 5 bases and 5 bases, in that order; junction bases with no gene match: 10. The CDR3 DNA sequence: TGTGCCAGCAGTGGACAGGGGGCATACCCAGGGACTGAAGCTTTCTTT. Protein product: CASSGQGAYPGTEAFF. The full variable domain, its missing parts supplied by reference TRBV28 and TRBJ1-1, is DVKVTQSSRYLVKRTGEKVFLECVQDMDHENMFWYRQDPGLGLRLIYFSYDVKMKEKGDIPEGYSVSREKKERFSLILESASTNQTSMYLCASSGQGAYPGTEAFFGQGTRLTVV.

This clone turned up a few times. The chain combines TRBV28 with TRBJ1-2, with 7 positions matching TRBD1. In germline, CDR1 is MDHEN, CDR2 SYDVKM. The CDR3 extends over 13 amino acids. The CDR3 reads CVIRDSLNYGYTF. DNA for the CDR3: TGTGTAATCCGGGACAGCCTTAACTATGGCTACACCTTC.

The chain joins TRBV2 to TRBJ2-4; tentative D call: TRBD1 (6 bases). The V and J ends lost 5 bases and 6 bases respectively, with 17 bases between them. Germline loops: CDR1 SNHLY, CDR2 FYNNEI. This CDR3 is 15 amino acids long. The CDR3 DNA reads as TGTGCCAGCAGTAGCGAAGGGGGTGGTGGAAACATTCAGTACTTC. This encodes CASSSEGGGGNIQYF.